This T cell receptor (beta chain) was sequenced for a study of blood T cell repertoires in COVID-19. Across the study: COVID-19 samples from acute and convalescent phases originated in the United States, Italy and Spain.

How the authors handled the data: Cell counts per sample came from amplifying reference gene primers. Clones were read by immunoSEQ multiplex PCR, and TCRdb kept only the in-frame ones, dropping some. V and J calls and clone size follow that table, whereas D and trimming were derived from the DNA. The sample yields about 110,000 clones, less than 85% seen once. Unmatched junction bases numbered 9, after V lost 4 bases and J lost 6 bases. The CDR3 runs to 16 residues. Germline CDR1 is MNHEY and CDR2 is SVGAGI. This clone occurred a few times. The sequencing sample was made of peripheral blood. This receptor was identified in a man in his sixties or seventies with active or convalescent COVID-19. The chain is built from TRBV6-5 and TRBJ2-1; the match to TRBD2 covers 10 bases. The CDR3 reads CASSLASGGVRNEQFF. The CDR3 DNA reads TGTGCCAGCAGTTTGGCTAGCGGGGGTGTACGCAATGAGCAGTTCTTC.